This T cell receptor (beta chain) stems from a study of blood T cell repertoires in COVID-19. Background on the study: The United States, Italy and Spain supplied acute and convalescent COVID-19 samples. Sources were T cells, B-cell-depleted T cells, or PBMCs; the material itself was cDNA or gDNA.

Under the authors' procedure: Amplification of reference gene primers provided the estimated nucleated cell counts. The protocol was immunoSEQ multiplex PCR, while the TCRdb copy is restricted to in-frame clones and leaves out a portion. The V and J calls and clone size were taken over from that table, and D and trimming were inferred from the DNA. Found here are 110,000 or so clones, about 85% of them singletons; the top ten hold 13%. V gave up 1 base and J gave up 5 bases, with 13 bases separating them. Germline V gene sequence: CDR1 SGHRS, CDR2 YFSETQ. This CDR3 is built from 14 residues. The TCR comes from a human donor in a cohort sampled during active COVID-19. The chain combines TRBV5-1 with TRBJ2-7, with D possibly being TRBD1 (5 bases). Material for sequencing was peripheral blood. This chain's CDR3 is CASSLKSEGDEQYF. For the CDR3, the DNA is TGCGCCAGCAGCTTGAAATCCGAAGGGGACGAGCAGTACTTC.